Presented here are 3 T cell receptor beta chains from one specimen sequenced in a study of T cell repertoires in cytomegalovirus infection. TCRdb re-called the reads through MiXCR, storing one row per CDR3 protein. The sample includes some 310,000 distinct CDR3 sequences, 20% to 30% of them seen just once. These receptors lack a known antigen. Sequences were derived from cultured PBMCs, sampled from culture after CMV antigen stimulation. These TCRs come from a human donor in good health (CMV status not recorded). Some clones in this sample may be carry-over from other donors' samples.

This clonotype was detected ten times or more. V gene TRBV7-2 combines with J gene TRBJ2-3; a possible D gene is TRBD1 (6 bases). V dropped 5 bases and J dropped 7 bases, with 13 bases sitting between them. The CDR3 totals 13 residues. CDR1 is SGHTA and CDR2 is FQGNSA in the germline V gene. The CDR3 loop reads CASSPRGRYTQYF. The CDR3 bases are TGTGCCAGCAGCCCGAGGGGGAGATATACGCAGTATTTT.

The sample holds a few counts of this clonotype. One junction end does not reproduce the germline sequence, and a read error may be involved. The rearrangement joins TRBV19 to TRBJ1-2; no definite D call. Germline V CDR1 and CDR2: LNHDA, SQIVND (reference sequence). This CDR3 spans 12 amino acids. CDR3 sequence (DNA): TGTGCCAGTAGTGTCCAGGACGCCGGACCTAACTTC. Translating gives CASSVQDAGPNF.

Only a few counts were recorded for this clonotype. V and J are TRBV6-1 and TRBJ2-2; TRBD2 matches 9 bases. With 5 bases clipped from V and 7 bases from J, the junction kept 8 bases outside the gene matches. Germline V gene data show CDR1 as MNHNS and CDR2 as SASEGT. The CDR3 is made up of 15 amino acids. CDR3 sequence (DNA): TGTGCCAGCAGTTGGCTAGCGGGGTGGGGCGGGGAGCTGTTTTTT. It yields the protein CASSWLAGWGGELFF.